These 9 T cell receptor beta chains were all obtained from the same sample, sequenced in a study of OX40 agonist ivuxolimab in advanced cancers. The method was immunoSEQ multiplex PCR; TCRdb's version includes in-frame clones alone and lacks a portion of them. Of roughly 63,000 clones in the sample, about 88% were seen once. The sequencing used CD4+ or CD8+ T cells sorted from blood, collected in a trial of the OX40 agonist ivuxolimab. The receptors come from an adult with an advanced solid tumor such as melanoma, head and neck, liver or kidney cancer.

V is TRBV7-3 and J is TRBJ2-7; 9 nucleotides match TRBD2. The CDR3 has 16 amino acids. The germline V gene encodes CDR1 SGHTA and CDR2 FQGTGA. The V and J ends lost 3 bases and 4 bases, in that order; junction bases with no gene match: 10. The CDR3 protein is CASSLRTSVIPYEQYF. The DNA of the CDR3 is TGTGCCAGCAGCTTGCGGACTAGCGTAATCCCGTACGAGCAGTACTTC.

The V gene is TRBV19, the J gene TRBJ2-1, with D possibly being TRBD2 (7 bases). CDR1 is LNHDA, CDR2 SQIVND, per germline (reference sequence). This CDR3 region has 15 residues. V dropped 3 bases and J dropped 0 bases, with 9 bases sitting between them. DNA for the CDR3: TGTGCCAGTAGTATCGCGGGGGCCTCCTACAATGAGCAGTTCTTC. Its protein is CASSIAGASYNEQFF.

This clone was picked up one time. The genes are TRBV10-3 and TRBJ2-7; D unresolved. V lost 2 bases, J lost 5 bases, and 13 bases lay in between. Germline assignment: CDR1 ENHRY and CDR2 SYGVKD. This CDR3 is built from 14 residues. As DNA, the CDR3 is TGTGCCATCAGTGAGGGACGCCCTCGGGACGAGCAGTACTTC. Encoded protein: CAISEGRPRDEQYF.

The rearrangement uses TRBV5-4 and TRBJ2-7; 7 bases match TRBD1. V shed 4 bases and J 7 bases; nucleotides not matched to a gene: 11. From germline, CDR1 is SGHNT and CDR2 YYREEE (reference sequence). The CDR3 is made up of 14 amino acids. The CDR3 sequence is CASSPRDSEVEQYF. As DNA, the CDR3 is TGTGCCAGCAGCCCCCGGGACAGTGAGGTTGAGCAGTACTTC.

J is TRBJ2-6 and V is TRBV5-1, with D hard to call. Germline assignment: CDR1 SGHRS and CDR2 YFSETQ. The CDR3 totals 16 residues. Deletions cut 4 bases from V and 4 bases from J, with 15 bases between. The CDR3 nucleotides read TGCGCCAGCAGCCCAAACCCCAGAGCGGGGGCCAACGTCCTGACTTTC. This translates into CASSPNPRAGANVLTF.

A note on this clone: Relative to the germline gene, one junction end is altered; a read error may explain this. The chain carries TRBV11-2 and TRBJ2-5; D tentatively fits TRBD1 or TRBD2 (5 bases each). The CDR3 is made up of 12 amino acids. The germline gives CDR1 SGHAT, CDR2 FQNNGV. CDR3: CASSSAGDPWHF. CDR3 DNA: TGTGCCAGCAGCTCCGCCGGGGACCCGTGGCACTTC.

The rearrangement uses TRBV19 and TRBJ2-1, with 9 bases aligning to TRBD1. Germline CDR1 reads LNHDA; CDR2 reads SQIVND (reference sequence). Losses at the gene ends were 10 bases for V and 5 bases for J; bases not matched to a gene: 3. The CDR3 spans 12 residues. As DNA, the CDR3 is TGTGCCACGGGACAGGGAAACAATGAGCAGTTCTTC. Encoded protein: CATGQGNNEQFF. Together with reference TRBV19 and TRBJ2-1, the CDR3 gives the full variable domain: DGGITQSPKYLFRKEGQNVTLSCEQNLNHDAMYWYRQDPGQGLRLIYYSQIVNDFQKGDIAEGYSVSREKKESFPLTVTSAQKNPTAFYLCATGQGNNEQFFGPGTRLTVL.

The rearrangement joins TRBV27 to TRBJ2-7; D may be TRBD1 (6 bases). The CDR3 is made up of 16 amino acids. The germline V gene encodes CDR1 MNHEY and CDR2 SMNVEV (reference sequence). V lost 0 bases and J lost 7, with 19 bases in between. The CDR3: CASSLSPSPRGIEQYF. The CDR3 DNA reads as TGTGCCAGCAGTTTATCGCCGTCACCCAGGGGAATTGAGCAGTACTTC.

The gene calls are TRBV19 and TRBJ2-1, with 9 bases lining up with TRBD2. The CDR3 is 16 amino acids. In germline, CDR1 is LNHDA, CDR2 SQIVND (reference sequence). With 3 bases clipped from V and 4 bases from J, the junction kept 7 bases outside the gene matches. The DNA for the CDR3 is TGTGCCAGTAGTATCTCCTCGCGGGGGGGGTACAATGAGCAGTTCTTC. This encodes CASSISSRGGYNEQFF.